The 26 T cell receptor beta chains listed next were all sequenced from one sample in a study of shared clonotypes between healthy human individuals. Some clones are missing from TCRdb's copy, which holds only in-frame ones; the method was immunoSEQ multiplex PCR. The table shows under 650,000 clones, with 90% to 97% occurring only once. Specimen: naive CD4+ T cells sorted from blood. Subset noted: CD45RA+ positively selected. The receptors were gathered from a woman aged 25 to 45 in good health.

This sequence joins TRBV10-3 and TRBJ1-2; 7 nucleotides match TRBD1. V lost 6 bases, J lost 0 bases, and 7 bases stayed unmatched. This CDR3 comprises 15 residues. The V gene's germline CDR1 is ENHRY and CDR2 SYGVKD. The CDR3 region is CAISLTGNANYGYTF. CDR3 nucleotide sequence: TGTGCCATCAGCCTGACAGGGAATGCTAACTATGGCTACACCTTC.

The chain employs TRBV5-4 and TRBJ2-7; the D is unclear. V lost 3 bases and J 2 bases, leaving 6 bases between the germline ends. This CDR3 is built from 12 residues. CDR1 and CDR2 from the germline V gene are SGHNT and YYREEE (reference sequence). The CDR3: CASSSTTYEQYF. CDR3 DNA sequence: TGTGCCAGCAGCTCCACCACCTACGAGCAGTACTTC. Full variable domain (outside the CDR3, taken from reference TRBV5-4 and TRBJ2-7): ETGVTQSPTHLIKTRGQQVTLRCSSQSGHNTVSWYQQALGQGPQFIFQYYREEENGRGNFPPRFSGLQFPNYSSELNVNALELDDSALYLCASSSTTYEQYFGPGTRLTVT.

The J gene is TRBJ2-3, the V gene TRBV5-1, with D tentatively TRBD1 or TRBD2 (5 bases each). The CDR3 extends over 14 amino acids. Germline assignment: CDR1 SGHRS and CDR2 YFSETQ. Trimming cost V 3 bases and J 1 base, with 9 bases left between them. DNA of the CDR3: TGCGCCAGCAGCTCGGGGCGGGGCACAGATACGCAGTATTTT. Protein sequence: CASSSGRGTDTQYF.

This chain uses TRBV5-1 with TRBJ2-3, with D perhaps matching TRBD1 or TRBD2 (5 bases each). This CDR3 region has 14 residues. Trimming cost V 7 bases and J 3 bases, with 15 bases left between them. The germline V gene encodes CDR1 SGHRS and CDR2 YFSETQ. CDR3 region: CASRGLSGTDTQYF. CDR3 sequence (DNA): TGCGCCAGCCGGGGCCTTTCTGGGACAGATACGCAGTATTTT. The full variable domain, with the rest looked up from reference TRBV5-1 and TRBJ2-3, is KAGVTQTPRYLIKTRGQQVTLSCSPISGHRSVSWYQQTPGQGLQFLFEYFSETQRNKGNFPGRFSGRQFSNSRSEMNVSTLELGDSALYLCASRGLSGTDTQYFGPGTRLTVL.

This chain uses TRBV11-2 with TRBJ1-1, with a possible D match to TRBD1 (5 bases). Germline V lookup: CDR1 SGHAT, CDR2 FQNNGV. The CDR3 covers 17 residues. Trimming shortened V by 2 bases and J by 1 base, and 17 bases separated the two germline ends. Written as DNA, the CDR3 is TGTGCCAGCAGCTTATTAGGTAGGGGCTTGAGGAACACTGAAGCTTTCTTT. Its translation: CASSLLGRGLRNTEAFF.

The chain uses TRBV4-2 and TRBJ2-1, with D unclear. Germline-derived CDR1 and CDR2 are LGHNA and YNFKEQ. V was shortened by 1 base and J by 0 bases, with 7 bases between the two germline ends. This CDR3 spans 15 amino acids. The CDR3: CASSQATDSYNEQFF. The CDR3 coding sequence is TGTGCCAGCAGCCAAGCGACCGACTCCTACAATGAGCAGTTCTTC.

The chain has TRBV6-8 and TRBJ2-3; unclear D gene. The CDR3 runs 16 residues. V was pared by 4 bases and J by 2 bases, with 16 bases between. Germline CDR1 MNHGY, CDR2 SAAAGT. The CDR3 nucleotides are TGTGCCAGCAGTTCGGGTAGTCTTCGGCACACAGATACGCAGTATTTT. Protein product: CASSSGSLRHTDTQYF.

The V call is TRBV7-2, the J call TRBJ2-2, with TRBD2 identical over 10 bases. V lost 2 bases and J lost 3; bases outside the gene matches: 9. This CDR3 spans 18 amino acids. The germline gives CDR1 SGHTA, CDR2 FQGNSA. The CDR3 protein is CASSLYPLAGDYTGELFF. CDR3 in DNA: TGTGCCAGCAGCTTATATCCTCTAGCGGGAGATTACACCGGGGAGCTGTTTTTT.

The rearrangement links TRBV6-6 to TRBJ2-7; D tentatively fits TRBD1 or TRBD2 (5 bases each). The length of the CDR3 is 12 residues. With 10 bases removed from V and 2 bases from J, the gap between germline ends came to 12 bases. Germline V gene sequence: CDR1 MNHNY, CDR2 SVGAGI (reference sequence). CDR3 in amino acids: CATGDLTYEQYF. The CDR3 DNA reads TGTGCCACCGGGGACCTTACCTACGAGCAGTACTTC.

The chain is built from TRBV13 and TRBJ1-1; D is unresolved. Trimming shortened V by 2 bases and J by 3 bases, and 13 bases separated the two germline ends. Per the germline V gene, CDR1 is PRHDT and CDR2 is FYEKMQ (reference sequence). The CDR3 spans 15 residues. CDR3 loop: CASSLKRAEDTEAFF. CDR3 bases: TGTGCCAGCAGCTTAAAGAGGGCCGAAGACACTGAAGCTTTCTTT.

The rearrangement uses TRBV5-4 and TRBJ2-3; 7 bases align to TRBD1. In germline, CDR1 is SGHNT, CDR2 YYREEE (reference sequence). This CDR3 is 17 amino acids long. The V gene end was trimmed by 3 bases and the J gene end by 4 bases; junction bases not matched to a gene: 14. The CDR3: CASSSFSRTDRADTQYF. DNA of the CDR3: TGTGCCAGCAGCTCCTTTAGCCGGACCGACAGGGCAGATACGCAGTATTTT.

As regards this clone: The same CDR3 arises from other DNA sequences in this sample as well. The chain recombines TRBV28 with TRBJ1-6, with no clear D. Germline values: CDR1 MDHEN, CDR2 SYDVKM. The ends were cut back, 3 bases at V and 7 bases at J, with 4 bases in the middle. This CDR3 is built from 12 residues. The CDR3, as DNA: TGTGCCAGCAGTTTCGGAAATTCACCCCTCCACTTT. Encoded protein: CASSFGNSPLHF.

The chain employs TRBV6-5 and TRBJ2-7; 9 bases align to TRBD1. Germline V gene data show CDR1 as MNHEY and CDR2 as SVGAGI. This CDR3 comprises 14 residues. The V gene end was trimmed by 6 bases and the J gene end by 3 bases; junction bases not matched to a gene: 6. The CDR3 DNA reads TGTGCCAGCAGCGATGACAGGGGGATCTACGAGCAGTACTTC. Amino acids: CASSDDRGIYEQYF.

This chain joins TRBV5-1 and TRBJ2-7, with 8 positions matching TRBD2. With 0 bases clipped from V and 5 bases from J, the junction kept 7 bases outside the gene matches. Germline loops: CDR1 SGHRS, CDR2 YFSETQ. The CDR3 has 15 amino acids. In DNA, the CDR3 is TGCGCCAGCAGCTTGGGGACTAGCCTCGGTAACGAGCAGTACTTC. Its translation is CASSLGTSLGNEQYF.

The genes are TRBV29-1 and TRBJ1-2; TRBD1 might be the D (6 bases). The V gene lost 3 bases and the J gene lost 2 bases, with 10 bases spanning the gap. Germline CDR1 reads SQVTM; CDR2 reads ANQGSEA. The CDR3 is 13 residues long. The CDR3 loop reads CSVDRGANYGYTF. The DNA of the CDR3 is TGCAGCGTTGATCGGGGGGCGAACTATGGCTACACCTTC.

Only one count was recorded for this clone. The chain carries TRBV7-9 and TRBJ2-7; 10 nucleotides match TRBD1. The germline V gene encodes CDR1 SEHNR and CDR2 FQNEAQ (reference sequence). The V segment lost 1 base and the J segment 5 bases; nucleotides outside the gene matches: 8. The CDR3 consists of 16 residues. The CDR3 bases are TGTGCCAGCAGCTTAGGAACCGGGACAGGGGCCCACGAGCAGTACTTC. It encodes CASSLGTGTGAHEQYF.

The J gene is TRBJ2-7, the V gene TRBV6-6; 8 bases match TRBD2. Germline V gene sequence: CDR1 MNHNY, CDR2 SVGAGI (reference sequence). The CDR3 extends over 16 amino acids. J gave up 4 bases and V 2 bases, and 10 bases lay outside the gene matches. CDR3 DNA: TGTGCCAGCAGTTACAAATTCCAAGCGGGAGCGTACGAGCAGTACTTC. Translated: CASSYKFQAGAYEQYF.

The chain carries TRBV19 and TRBJ1-2; no clear D. The V end was cut by 2 bases, the J end by 0 bases, with 13 bases between. Germline loops: CDR1 LNHDA, CDR2 SQIVND (reference sequence). This CDR3 spans 16 amino acids. DNA of the CDR3: TGTGCCAGTAGTATACCTACGGGTGGGGCTAACTATGGCTACACCTTC. Translation: CASSIPTGGANYGYTF.

This chain uses TRBV9 with TRBJ2-7, with 10 positions matching TRBD2. The CDR3 is 13 amino acids. The germline gives CDR1 SGDLS, CDR2 YYNGEE. The ends lost 2 bases at V and 7 bases at J; junction bases unmatched: 3. The CDR3 spells CASSVGLAREQYF. The CDR3 bases are TGTGCCAGCAGCGTGGGACTAGCGCGTGAGCAGTACTTC.

The chain links TRBV6-5 to TRBJ2-1, with 12 bases aligning to TRBD2. CDR1 is MNHEY, CDR2 SVGAGI, per germline. Trimming took 4 bases from V and 9 from J; bases not matched to a gene: 7. CDR3 size: 15 residues. The CDR3 here is CASSSGLAGRVEQFF. The CDR3 region has the DNA TGTGCCAGCAGTTCCGGACTAGCGGGAAGGGTTGAGCAGTTCTTC.

This clone was picked up one time. The CDR3: CSVARLAGDPEQFF. The DNA of the CDR3 is TGCAGCGTCGCCAGACTAGCGGGAGACCCTGAGCAGTTCTTC. The rearrangement links TRBV29-1 to TRBJ2-1, with 12 bases fitting TRBD2. Germline CDR1 and CDR2: SQVTM and ANQGSEA. The CDR3 extends over 14 amino acids. The junction had 9 bases not matched to a gene; V was cut back by 6 bases and J by 9 bases.

The V gene is TRBV11-1, the J gene TRBJ2-7, with unresolved D. Germline V lookup: CDR1 SGHAT, CDR2 FQDESV (reference sequence). Between the trimmed V and J ends, which lost 4 bases and 2 bases, there was a span of 15 bases. The CDR3 spans 15 residues. The CDR3 DNA is TGTGCCAGCAGCTCTAGTACCACAAGTACCTACGAGCAGTACTTC. It specifies CASSSSTTSTYEQYF.

This clone was recorded only once. J is TRBJ2-5 and V is TRBV19; D may be TRBD1 (5 bases). TRBJ2-7 explains the end of the DNA better; the J call may be wrong. The CDR3 is made up of 13 amino acids. CDR1 and CDR2 (germline): LNHDA, SQIVND (reference sequence). CDR3 coding DNA: TGTGCCAGTAGTAAACAGGCCACCTACGAGCAGTACTTC. Its translation is CASSKQATYEQYF.

This chain uses TRBV6-5 with TRBJ1-6; D ambiguous. The CDR3 has 14 amino acids. The V end was cut by 6 bases, the J end by 10 bases, with 16 bases between. Germline values: CDR1 MNHEY, CDR2 SVGAGI. The CDR3 bases are TGTGCCAGCAGGACGAGTGGGATCGGATCACCCCTCCACTTT. Translation gives CASRTSGIGSPLHF.

The rearrangement joins TRBV2 to TRBJ2-5; D is unresolved. Germline V CDR1 and CDR2: SNHLY, FYNNEI. This CDR3 has 11 amino acids. V was clipped by 5 bases and J by 3 bases, with 4 bases between them. This chain's CDR3 is CASSTEETQYF. DNA for the CDR3: TGTGCCAGCAGTACCGAAGAGACCCAGTACTTC.

This chain joins TRBV7-9 and TRBJ2-7, with D possibly being TRBD1 (6 bases). This CDR3 has 11 amino acids. The V and J ends lost 5 bases and 8 bases respectively, with 10 bases between them. Germline V CDR1 and CDR2: SEHNR, FQNEAQ (reference sequence). CDR3 loop: CASSGGLKQYF. For the CDR3, the DNA is TGTGCCAGCAGCGGGGGCCTAAAGCAGTACTTC.